The source of this T cell receptor (beta chain) is a study of blood T cell repertoires in COVID-19. Turning to the study itself: Nucleic acid was either cDNA or gDNA, and it came from T cells, B-cell-depleted T cells, or PBMCs.

The repertoire was sequenced with immunoSEQ multiplex PCR; TCRdb's copy has only in-frame clones and lacks some. The sample records approximately 260,000 clones, 80% to 90% being singletons. Germline CDR1 and CDR2: LNHNV and YYDKDF (reference sequence). CDR3 size: 14 residues. Trimming stripped 5 bases from V and 3 bases from J, with 14 bases between. The chain links TRBV15 to TRBJ2-7; no definite D call. Input material: peripheral blood. The TCR originated in a woman in her seventies with COVID-19, enrolled during active disease. DNA of the CDR3: TGTGCCACCAGCGGCGGTTTGACCAACTACGAGCAGTACTTC. This codes for CATSGGLTNYEQYF. Looking up the rest from reference TRBV15 and TRBJ2-7 gives the full variable domain: DAMVIQNPRYQVTQFGKPVTLSCSQTLNHNVMYWYQQKSSQAPKLLFHYYDKDFNNEADTPDNFQSRRPNTSFCFLDIRSPGLGDTAMYLCATSGGLTNYEQYFGPGTRLTVT.